The present T cell receptor (beta chain) was sequenced within a study of blood T cell repertoires in COVID-19. Turning to the study itself: COVID-19 samples, acute and convalescent, were from the United States, Italy and Spain. In each case, the material was cDNA or gDNA derived from T cells, B-cell-depleted T cells, or PBMCs.

Per the original methods: Using reference gene primer amplification, nucleated cell counts were estimated. TCRdb's copy holds only in-frame clones and misses some; the assay was immunoSEQ multiplex PCR. V, J and clone size are taken as reported in that table, and D and trimming were inferred from the DNA itself. The table includes about 190,000 clones, about 82% detected once. V gave up 3 bases and J gave up 1 base, with 10 bases separating them. CDR3 size: 15 residues. The V gene's germline CDR1 is SGHAT and CDR2 FQNNGV. In its sample, this clone was seen a few times. The material sequenced was peripheral blood. This sequence originates from a woman in her twenties or thirties with acute or convalescent COVID-19. This chain connects TRBV11-2 to TRBJ1-5; possibly TRBD1 for D (5 bases). The CDR3: CASSFGRDSNQPQHF. CDR3 DNA sequence: TGTGCCAGCAGCTTCGGGCGGGACAGCAATCAGCCCCAGCATTTT.